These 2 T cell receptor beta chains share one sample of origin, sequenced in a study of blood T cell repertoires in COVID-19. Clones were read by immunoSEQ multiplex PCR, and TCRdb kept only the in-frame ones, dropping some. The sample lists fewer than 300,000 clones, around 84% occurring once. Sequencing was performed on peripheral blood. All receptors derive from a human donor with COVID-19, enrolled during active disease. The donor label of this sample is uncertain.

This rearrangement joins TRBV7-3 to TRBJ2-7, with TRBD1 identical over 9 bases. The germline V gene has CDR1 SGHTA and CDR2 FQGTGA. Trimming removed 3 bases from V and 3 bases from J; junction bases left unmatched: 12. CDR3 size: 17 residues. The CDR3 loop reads CASSFMQDRGSSYEQYF. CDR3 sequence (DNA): TGTGCCAGCAGCTTTATGCAGGACAGGGGTTCTAGCTACGAGCAGTACTTC.

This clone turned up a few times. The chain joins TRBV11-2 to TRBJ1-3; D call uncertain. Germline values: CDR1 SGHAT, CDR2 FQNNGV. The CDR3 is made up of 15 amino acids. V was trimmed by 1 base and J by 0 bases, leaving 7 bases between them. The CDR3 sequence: CASSLVGYSGNTIYF. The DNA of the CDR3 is TGTGCCAGCAGCTTAGTCGGGTACTCTGGAAACACCATATATTTT.